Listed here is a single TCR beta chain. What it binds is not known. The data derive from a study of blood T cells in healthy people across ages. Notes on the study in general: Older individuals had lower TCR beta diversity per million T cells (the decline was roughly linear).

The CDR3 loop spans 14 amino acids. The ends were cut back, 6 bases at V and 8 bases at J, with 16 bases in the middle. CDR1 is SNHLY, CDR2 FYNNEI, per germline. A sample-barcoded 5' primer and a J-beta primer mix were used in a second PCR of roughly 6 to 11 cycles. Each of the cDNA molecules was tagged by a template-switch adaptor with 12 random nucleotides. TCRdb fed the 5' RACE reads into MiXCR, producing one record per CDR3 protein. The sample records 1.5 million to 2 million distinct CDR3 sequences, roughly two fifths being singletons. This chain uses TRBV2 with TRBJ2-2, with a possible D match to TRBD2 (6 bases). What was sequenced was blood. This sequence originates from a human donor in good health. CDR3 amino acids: CASSLRGSGGELFF. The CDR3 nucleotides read TGTGCCAGCAGCCTAAGGGGTAGCGGAGGGGAGCTGTTTTTT. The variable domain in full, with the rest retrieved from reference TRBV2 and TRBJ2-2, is EPEVTQTPSHQVTQMGQEVILRCVPISNHLYFYWYRQILGQKVEFLVSFYNNEISEKSEIFDDQFSVERPDGSNFTLKIRSTKLEDSAMYFCASSLRGSGGELFFGEGSRLTVL.